A selection of T cell receptor beta chains follows, all from one sample in a study of human T cells and chemical hapten exposure. Using its own MiXCR run on the 5' RACE reads, TCRdb lists one record per CDR3 protein. The table shows approximately 80,000 distinct CDR3 sequences, with 15% to 20% occurring only once. The receptors come from a female donor in good health. Each CDR3 is given with its conserved first and last residue. D genes are given only for firm matches. Some rows have no size entry. The others give once, few or many, or a class for an expanded clone.

J gene	clone size	D gene	V gene	CDR3 protein	CDR3 DNA
TRBJ1-1	.	.	TRBV29-1	CSAYSVGGDTEAFF	TGCAGCGCCTATTCCGTCGGGGGGGACACTGAAGCTTTCTTT
TRBJ2-1	many	TRBD2	TRBV20-1	CSADSVAGVVDEQFF	TGCAGTGCCGATTCTGTAGCGGGAGTCGTGGATGAGCAGTTCTTC
TRBJ2-1	many	TRBD2	TRBV29-1	CSAQWRLADNEQFF	TGCAGCGCCCAATGGCGACTAGCGGACAATGAGCAGTTCTTC
TRBJ2-1	many	TRBD2	TRBV20-1	CSARIPGLAIHNEQFF	TGCAGTGCTAGGATACCGGGACTAGCGATACACAATGAGCAGTTCTTC
TRBJ1-5	.	.	TRBV12-3/TRBV12-4	CASSFRGLNSNQPQHF	TGTGCCAGCAGTTTCAGGGGACTCAATAGCAATCAGCCCCAGCATTTT
TRBJ1-1	.	.	TRBV2	CASSKQGLLTEAFF	TGTGCCAGCAGTAAACAGGGTCTGCTCACTGAAGCTTTCTTT
TRBJ2-1	.	TRBD1	TRBV6-2/TRBV6-3	CASSYGWGQGLRWNEQFF	TGTGCCAGCAGTTATGGTTGGGGACAGGGTTTACGGTGGAATGAGCAGTTCTTC
TRBJ2-1	few	.	TRBV7-2	CASSLLTLEQFF	TGTGCCAGCAGCCTATTAACGTTGGAGCAGTTCTTC
TRBJ2-7	few	TRBD1	TRBV5-6	CASSPGQMEQYF	TGTGCCAGCAGCCCGGGACAGATGGAGCAGTACTTC
TRBJ2-7	.	.	TRBV27	CASRLGTGFSYEQYF	TGTGCCAGCAGATTAGGGACTGGCTTCTCCTACGAGCAGTACTTC
TRBJ1-6	.	.	TRBV20-1	CSAKQPRGDSPLHF	TGCAGTGCAAAACAACCCAGAGGGGATTCACCCCTCCACTTT
TRBJ1-4	.	TRBD1	TRBV12-3/TRBV12-4	CASSLGQGHEKLFF	TGTGCCAGCAGTTTGGGACAGGGGCATGAAAAACTGTTTTTT
TRBJ1-6	few	TRBD1	TRBV18	CASSPGGGNSPLHF	TGTGCCAGCTCACCAGGAGGGGGCAATTCACCCCTCCACTTT
TRBJ2-2	.	.	TRBV7-2	CASSVEGGAGELFF	TGTGCCAGCAGTGTGGAGGGGGGGGCCGGGGAGCTGTTTTTT
TRBJ2-2	.	TRBD2	TRBV5-4	CASSWFSGGAPGELFF	TGTGCCAGCAGCTGGTTTAGCGGGGGGGCCCCCGGGGAGCTGTTTTTT
TRBJ1-1	few	.	TRBV7-9	CASRPIGPTEAFF	TGTGCCAGCAGACCGATTGGGCCCACTGAAGCTTTCTTT
TRBJ2-2	.	TRBD2	TRBV6-2/TRBV6-3	CASSPSGDANTGELFF	TGTGCCAGCAGCCCCAGCGGGGACGCGAACACCGGGGAGCTGTTTTTT
TRBJ1-1	.	.	TRBV7-2	CASRETGSTEAFF	TGTGCCAGCAGGGAGACAGGTTCCACTGAAGCTTTCTTT
TRBJ1-3	few	.	TRBV30	CAWSWGGSSGNTIYF	TGTGCCTGGAGTTGGGGGGGGAGCTCTGGAAACACCATATATTTT
TRBJ2-1	many	TRBD2	TRBV28	CASRATSGSYNEQFF	TGTGCCAGCAGAGCGACTAGCGGCTCCTACAATGAGCAGTTCTTC
TRBJ2-2	.	TRBD1	TRBV19	CASSIRTGGNTGELFF	TGTGCCAGTAGTATCCGGACAGGGGGGAACACCGGGGAGCTGTTTTTT
TRBJ2-1	few	TRBD2	TRBV2	CASSVNFLAGVTNEQFF	TGTGCCAGCAGTGTAAATTTCTTAGCGGGAGTAACCAATGAGCAGTTCTTC
TRBJ2-7	.	.	TRBV3-1	CASSPRSSYEQYF	TGTGCCAGCAGCCCCCGGAGCTCCTACGAGCAGTACTTC
TRBJ2-1	.	TRBD2	TRBV2	CASSGLAGLYNEQFF	TGTGCCAGCAGTGGACTAGCGGGCCTATACAATGAGCAGTTCTTC
TRBJ1-3	.	.	TRBV10-3	CAISGGLDFSSGNTIYF	TGTGCCATCTCGGGAGGTCTCGACTTCAGCTCTGGAAACACCATATATTTT
TRBJ2-7	few	.	TRBV3-1	CASSRRTENYEQYF	TGTGCCAGCAGCCGACGGACCGAGAACTACGAGCAGTACTTC
TRBJ1-2	few	.	TRBV20-1	CSARGIQADRNYGYTF	TGCAGTGCTAGAGGCATTCAGGCAGACCGAAACTATGGCTACACCTTC
TRBJ1-1	.	.	TRBV4-1	CASSRGDVGNTEAFF	TGCGCCAGCAGCCGGGGGGATGTAGGGAACACTGAAGCTTTCTTT
TRBJ1-5	many	.	TRBV4-2	CASSQDGASNQPQHF	TGTGCCAGCAGCCAAGATGGGGCGAGCAATCAGCCCCAGCATTTT
TRBJ2-1	.	TRBD2	TRBV12-3/TRBV12-4	CASSPQLAGDEQFF	TGTGCCAGCAGCCCCCAACTAGCGGGAGATGAGCAGTTCTTC
TRBJ1-1	.	.	TRBV30	CAWSEPLANTEAFF	TGTGCCTGGAGTGAACCCCTAGCGAACACTGAAGCTTTCTTT
TRBJ2-3	many	TRBD2	TRBV12-3/TRBV12-4	CASSFTSGTSTDTQYF	TGTGCCAGCAGTTTCACTAGCGGAACTAGCACAGATACGCAGTATTTT
TRBJ1-1	.	.	TRBV3-1	CASSQGGSNTEAFF	TGTGCCAGCAGCCAAGGGGGCTCGAACACTGAAGCTTTCTTT
TRBJ2-7	.	.	TRBV6-5	CASSYSSETSSYEQYF	TGTGCCAGCAGTTACTCGTCAGAAACCAGCTCCTACGAGCAGTACTTC
TRBJ2-5	few	.	TRBV6-5	CASSYSIPRGGETQYF	TGTGCCAGCAGTTACTCAATTCCAAGGGGAGGAGAGACCCAGTACTTC
TRBJ2-7	few	TRBD2	TRBV12-3/TRBV12-4	CASSPGTSGGAGLNEQYF	TGTGCCAGCAGTCCCGGGACTAGCGGGGGGGCCGGACTCAACGAGCAGTACTTC
TRBJ2-1	few	TRBD2	TRBV12-3/TRBV12-4	CASGQAGGSYNEQFF	TGTGCCAGCGGTCAAGCGGGAGGATCCTACAATGAGCAGTTCTTC
TRBJ1-1	few	.	TRBV5-1	CASSLEPTNTEAFF	TGCGCCAGCAGCCTGGAGCCGACGAACACTGAAGCTTTCTTT
TRBJ2-1	few	TRBD2	TRBV20-1	CSAIGASGGLDNEQFF	TGCAGTGCTATCGGAGCTAGCGGGGGGTTGGACAATGAGCAGTTCTTC
TRBJ2-2	few	TRBD1	TRBV20-1	CSAQDRGKAGELFF	TGCAGTGCCCAAGACAGGGGGAAGGCCGGGGAGCTGTTTTTT
TRBJ1-2	.	.	TRBV6-6	CASFSGTRFYGYTF	TGTGCCTCCTTCTCGGGCACTAGATTCTATGGCTACACCTTC
TRBJ2-1	.	TRBD2	TRBV12-3/TRBV12-4	CASSSGLAGGHSNEQFF	TGTGCCAGCAGCTCCGGACTAGCGGGGGGCCATTCCAATGAGCAGTTCTTC
TRBJ1-1	few	.	TRBV30	CAWSAPNPPEAFF	TGTGCCTGGAGTGCACCGAATCCTCCTGAAGCTTTCTTT
TRBJ2-1	.	TRBD1	TRBV5-1	CASSFGTGGEGQFF	TGCGCCAGCAGCTTCGGGACAGGGGGGGAAGGGCAGTTCTTC
TRBJ2-3	few	TRBD1	TRBV29-1	CSVAPGGPTDTQYF	TGCAGCGTCGCTCCAGGGGGACCCACAGATACGCAGTATTTT
TRBJ2-3	.	.	TRBV18	CASSPPANRDTQYF	TGTGCCAGCTCACCACCCGCAAACAGGGATACGCAGTATTTT
TRBJ2-3	few	TRBD1	TRBV16	CASSQLTASGTVGTDTQYF	TGTGCCAGCAGCCAATTAACAGCGTCCGGGACAGTTGGGACAGATACGCAGTATTTT
TRBJ2-3	medium-sized	.	TRBV4-3	CASSQDQASTDTQYF	TGCGCCAGCAGCCAAGATCAGGCTAGCACAGATACGCAGTATTTT
TRBJ2-2	few	.	TRBV7-2	CASSLAIRNTGELFF	TGTGCCAGCAGCTTAGCAATAAGGAACACCGGGGAGCTGTTTTTT
TRBJ2-5	.	.	TRBV7-7	CASSGAGETQYF	TGTGCCAGCAGCGGGGCTGGGGAGACCCAGTACTTC
TRBJ1-2	.	TRBD1	TRBV5-8	CASSLDPQGASHGYTF	TGTGCCAGCAGCTTGGACCCCCAGGGGGCCAGCCATGGCTACACCTTC
TRBJ1-6	.	.	TRBV5-4	CASSPAWGESDSPLHF	TGTGCCAGCAGCCCCGCATGGGGAGAAAGCGATTCACCCCTCCACTTT
TRBJ1-2	.	.	TRBV20-1	CSAITPGGCNYGYTF	TGCAGTGCAATAACACCGGGGGGGTGTAACTATGGCTACACCTTC
TRBJ2-7	.	TRBD1	TRBV12-3/TRBV12-4	CASSPGQGNYEQYF	TGTGCCAGCAGTCCCGGACAGGGAAACTACGAGCAGTACTTC
TRBJ1-1	.	TRBD1	TRBV6-5	CASSSGGTMQEAFF	TGTGCCAGCAGTTCAGGGGGGACGATGCAAGAAGCTTTCTTT
TRBJ2-2	many	.	TRBV7-2	CASSLDYTGELFF	TGTGCCAGCAGCTTAGACTACACCGGGGAGCTGTTTTTT